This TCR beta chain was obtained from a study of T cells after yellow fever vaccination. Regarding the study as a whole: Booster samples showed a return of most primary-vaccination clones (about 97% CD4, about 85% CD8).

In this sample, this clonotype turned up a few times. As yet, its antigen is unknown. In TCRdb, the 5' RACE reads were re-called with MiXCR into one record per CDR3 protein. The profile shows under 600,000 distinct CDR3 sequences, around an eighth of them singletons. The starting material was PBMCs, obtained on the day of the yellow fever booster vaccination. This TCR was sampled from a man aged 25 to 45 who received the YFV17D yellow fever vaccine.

For the CDR3, the DNA is TGCAGTGCTAAGACAGGGACGGTGGGCGAGCAGTACTTC. As protein: CSAKTGTVGEQYF. The chain joins TRBV20-1 to TRBJ2-7; 7 bases are a match to TRBD1. Germline assignment: CDR1 DFQATT and CDR2 SNEGSKA (reference sequence). Trimming removed 4 bases from V and 6 bases from J; junction bases left unmatched: 9. The CDR3 extends over 13 amino acids.